This record concerns one TCR beta chain sequence. The data were obtained in a study of T cell repertoires in ileal Crohn's disease. In the study overall: Every patient was operated on for stricturing (about 60%) or penetrating (approximately 40%) complications.

Trimming removed 4 bases at V and 7 bases at J, with 18 bases between. Germline V CDR1 and CDR2: SGHRS, YFSETQ. This CDR3 spans 15 amino acids. Data came from immunoSEQ multiplex PCR; TCRdb stores just in-frame clones and leaves some out. Seen here are some 10,000 clones, more than 65% observed once, and the top ten hold 25%. Adults with ileal or ileocolonic Crohn's disease and an indication for resection were eligible. This chain connects TRBV5-1 to TRBJ2-1, with D possibly being TRBD2 (6 bases). The sequence came from an adult with Crohn's disease. The specimen was ileal tissue. The CDR3 sequence is CASSLGGATGNEQFF. CDR3 nucleotide sequence: TGCGCCAGCAGCCTCGGGGGAGCTACGGGGAATGAGCAGTTCTTC.